This T cell receptor beta chain stems from a study of cytomegalovirus exposure and HLA in healthy donors. PCR primers comprised 60 Vbeta and 13 Jbeta primers. Clones were read by immunoSEQ multiplex PCR, and TCRdb kept only the in-frame ones, dropping some. The top ten clones hold approximately 1.5% of a sample with over 100,000 clones, less than 90% of them seen once. This clone has just one count. The sample consisted of PBMCs. This TCR was recovered from a man aged 40-55 years in good health and CMV-seronegative.

CDR3 residues: CSGQDRGPQETQYF. The CDR3 DNA is TGCAGCGGTCAGGACAGGGGCCCTCAAGAGACCCAGTACTTC. The chain uses TRBV29-1 and TRBJ2-5, with 9 bases identical to TRBD1. The germline CDR1 and CDR2 sequences are SQVTM and ANQGSEA. The ends lost 7 bases at V and 2 bases at J; junction bases unmatched: 8. The CDR3 has 14 amino acids.